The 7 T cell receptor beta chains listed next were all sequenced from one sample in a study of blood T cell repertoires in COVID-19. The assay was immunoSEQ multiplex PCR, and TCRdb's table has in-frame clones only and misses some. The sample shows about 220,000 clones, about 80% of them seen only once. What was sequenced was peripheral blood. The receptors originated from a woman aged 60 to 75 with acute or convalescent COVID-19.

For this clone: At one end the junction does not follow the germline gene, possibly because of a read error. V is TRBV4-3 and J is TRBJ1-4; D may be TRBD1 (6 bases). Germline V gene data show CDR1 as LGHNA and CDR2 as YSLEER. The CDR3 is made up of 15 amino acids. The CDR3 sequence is CASSQVPNSGARGFF. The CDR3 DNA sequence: TGCGCCAGCAGTCAAGTCCCCAACTCAGGGGCCCGGGGGTTTTTT.

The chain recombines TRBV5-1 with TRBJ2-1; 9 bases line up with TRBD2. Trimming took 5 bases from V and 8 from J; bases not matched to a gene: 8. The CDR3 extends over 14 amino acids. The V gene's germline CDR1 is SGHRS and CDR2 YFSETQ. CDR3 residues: CASSRAGGLDEQFF. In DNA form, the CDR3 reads TGCGCCAGCAGTAGGGCGGGGGGGCTGGATGAGCAGTTCTTC.

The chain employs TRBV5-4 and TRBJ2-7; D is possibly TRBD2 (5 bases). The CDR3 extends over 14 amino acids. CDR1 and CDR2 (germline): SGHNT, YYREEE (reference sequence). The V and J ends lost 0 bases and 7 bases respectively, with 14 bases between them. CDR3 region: CASSLGGAVREQYF. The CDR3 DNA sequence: TGTGCCAGCAGCTTGGGGGGAGCAGTACGGGAGCAGTACTTC.

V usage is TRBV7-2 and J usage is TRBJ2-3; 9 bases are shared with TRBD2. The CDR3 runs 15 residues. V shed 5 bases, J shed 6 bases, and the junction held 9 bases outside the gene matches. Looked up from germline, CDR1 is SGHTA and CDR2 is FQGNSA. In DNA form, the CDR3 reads TGTGCCAGCAGCCAAGGGCGGGGGGGCGTGGATACGCAGTATTTT. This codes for CASSQGRGGVDTQYF.

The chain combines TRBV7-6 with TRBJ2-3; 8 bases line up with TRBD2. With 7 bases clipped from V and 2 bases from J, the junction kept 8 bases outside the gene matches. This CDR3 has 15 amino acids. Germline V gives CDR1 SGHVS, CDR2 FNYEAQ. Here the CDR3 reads CASTPLAADTDTQYF. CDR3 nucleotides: TGTGCCAGCACCCCACTAGCGGCAGACACAGATACGCAGTATTTT.

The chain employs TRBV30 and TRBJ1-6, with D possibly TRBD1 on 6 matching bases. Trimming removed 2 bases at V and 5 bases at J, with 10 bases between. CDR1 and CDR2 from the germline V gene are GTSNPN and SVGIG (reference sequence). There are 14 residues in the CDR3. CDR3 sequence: CAWSIGQNNSPLHF. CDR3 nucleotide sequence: TGTGCCTGGAGTATCGGACAGAATAATTCACCCCTCCACTTT.

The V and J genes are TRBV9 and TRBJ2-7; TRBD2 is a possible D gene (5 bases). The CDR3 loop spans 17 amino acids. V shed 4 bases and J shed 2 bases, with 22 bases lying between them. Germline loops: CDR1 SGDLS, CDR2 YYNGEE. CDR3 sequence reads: CASSPERRTTLTYEQYF. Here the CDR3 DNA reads TGTGCCAGCAGCCCTGAGCGGAGGACCACTCTAACCTACGAGCAGTACTTC.